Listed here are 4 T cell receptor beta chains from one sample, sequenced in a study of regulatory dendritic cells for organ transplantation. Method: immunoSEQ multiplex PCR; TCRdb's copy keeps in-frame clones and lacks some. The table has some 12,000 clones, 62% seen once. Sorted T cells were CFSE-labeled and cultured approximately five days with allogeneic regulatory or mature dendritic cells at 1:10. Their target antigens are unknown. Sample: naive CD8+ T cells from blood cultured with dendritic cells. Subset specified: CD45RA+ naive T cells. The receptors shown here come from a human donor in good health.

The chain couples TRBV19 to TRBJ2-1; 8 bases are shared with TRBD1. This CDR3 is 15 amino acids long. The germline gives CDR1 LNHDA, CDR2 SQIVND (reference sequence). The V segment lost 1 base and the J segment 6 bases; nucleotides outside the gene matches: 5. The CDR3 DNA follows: TGTGCCAGTAGTATAGGACAGGGGATCCCCAATGAGCAGTTCTTC. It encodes CASSIGQGIPNEQFF. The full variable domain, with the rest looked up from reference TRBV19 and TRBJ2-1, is DGGITQSPKYLFRKEGQNVTLSCEQNLNHDAMYWYRQDPGQGLRLIYYSQIVNDFQKGDIAEGYSVSREKKESFPLTVTSAQKNPTAFYLCASSIGQGIPNEQFFGPGTRLTVL.

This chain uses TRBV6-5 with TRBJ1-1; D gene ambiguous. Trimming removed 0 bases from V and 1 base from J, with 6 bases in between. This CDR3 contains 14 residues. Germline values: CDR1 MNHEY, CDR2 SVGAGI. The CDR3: CASSYSNGNTEAFF. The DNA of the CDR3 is TGTGCCAGCAGTTACTCCAACGGGAACACTGAAGCTTTCTTT.

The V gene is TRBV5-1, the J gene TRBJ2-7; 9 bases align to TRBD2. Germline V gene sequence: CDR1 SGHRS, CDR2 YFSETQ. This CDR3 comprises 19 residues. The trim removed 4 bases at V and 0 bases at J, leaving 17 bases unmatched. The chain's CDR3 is CASSLRNAVSGGSSYEQYF. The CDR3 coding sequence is TGCGCCAGCAGCCTCCGTAATGCCGTTAGCGGGGGTAGCTCCTACGAGCAGTACTTC.

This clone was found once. CDR3: CASSQEAWRATEAFF. CDR3 nucleotide sequence: TGCGCCAGCAGCCAAGAAGCCTGGCGGGCGACTGAAGCTTTCTTT. The gene calls are TRBV4-3 and TRBJ1-1; D is ambiguous. Per the germline V gene, CDR1 is LGHNA and CDR2 is YSLEER. The V gene lost 0 bases and the J gene lost 5 bases, with 13 bases spanning the gap. The CDR3 sequence is 15 residues long.